Listed below are T cell receptor beta chains from one sample, sequenced in a study of graft-versus-host responses after intestinal transplantation. Some clones are missing from TCRdb's copy, which holds only in-frame ones; the method was immunoSEQ multiplex PCR. The sample contains about 84,000 clones, more than 85% of which appear only once. These receptors have no identified antigens. The specimen comprised unstimulated CD4+ T cells sorted from spleen or lymph node cells, sampled before transplant. Receptor source: a human donor who was the organ donor for an intestinal transplant. CDR3s include the opening cysteine and the closing phenylalanine or tryptophan. A D gene is named only where the DNA matches it firmly. Size tells how often a clone was seen (once, few, many) or the class of an expanded clone, and some rows leave it out.

d_gene	abundance	j_gene	v_gene	CDR3aa	CDR3nt
-	-	TRBJ2-2	TRBV7-6	CASSPLANPNTGELFF	TGTGCCAGCAGCCCACTAGCAAATCCGAACACCGGGGAGCTGTTTTTT
-	-	TRBJ2-5	TRBV25-1	CASSESETFWETQYF	TGTGCCAGCAGTGAATCGGAGACTTTCTGGGAGACCCAGTACTTC
TRBD2	-	TRBJ2-7	TRBV29-1	CSVDNEINEGLAGGHSSYEQYF	TGCAGCGTTGATAATGAGATAAACGAGGGACTAGCGGGGGGACATAGCTCCTACGAGCAGTACTTC
TRBD2	-	TRBJ2-1	TRBV27	CASSDYLDLAGVRNEQFF	TGTGCCAGCAGTGACTACCTCGATCTAGCGGGAGTACGCAATGAGCAGTTCTTC
-	-	TRBJ2-1	TRBV30	CAWRSFSYNEQFF	TGTGCCTGGAGGTCTTTCTCCTACAATGAGCAGTTCTTC
-	-	TRBJ2-7	TRBV10-1	CASSESKNGDYEQYF	TGCGCCAGCAGTGAGTCGAAAAATGGAGACTACGAGCAGTACTTC
TRBD2	once	TRBJ2-3	TRBV10-1	CASSETGGPTDTQYF	TGCGCCAGCAGTGAGACGGGAGGGCCTACAGATACGCAGTATTTT
-	-	TRBJ1-1	TRBV7-9	CASSFTTGNTEAFF	TGTGCCAGCAGCTTTACTACAGGCAACACTGAAGCTTTCTTT
-	-	TRBJ1-1	TRBV6-5	CASSLLSMNTEAFF	TGTGCCAGCAGCCTATTAAGCATGAACACTGAAGCTTTCTTT
-	-	TRBJ1-5	TRBV5-1	CASSLDRNQPQHF	TGCGCCAGCAGCTTGGACAGGAATCAGCCCCAGCATTTT
-	-	TRBJ1-1	TRBV28	CATHWQGNTEAFF	TGTGCCACCCATTGGCAGGGGAACACTGAAGCTTTCTTT
-	-	TRBJ2-7	TRBV27	CASGRRTYEQYF	TGTGCCAGCGGGAGGAGGACCTACGAGCAGTACTTC
-	-	TRBJ2-7	TRBV2	CASSSQGFDEQYF	TGTGCCAGCAGTTCGCAGGGGTTCGACGAGCAGTACTTC
-	-	TRBJ2-7	TRBV18	CASSIGGSSDEQYF	TGTGCCAGCTCGATTGGGGGGTCCTCCGACGAGCAGTACTTC
-	few	TRBJ1-2	TRBV6-1	CASRGHNDGYTF	TGTGCCAGCAGGGGCCATAACGATGGCTACACCTTC
TRBD1	-	TRBJ1-2	TRBV7-9	CASSLDLPTGPYGYTF	TGTGCCAGCAGCTTAGACCTACCGACAGGGCCCTATGGCTACACCTTC
TRBD2	-	TRBJ2-7	TRBV5-6	CASSWRLASYEQYF	TGTGCCAGCAGCTGGCGACTAGCGTCCTACGAGCAGTACTTC
-	-	TRBJ2-5	TRBV10-3	CAISEAPVQFQETQYF	TGTGCCATCAGTGAGGCCCCCGTACAGTTCCAAGAGACCCAGTACTTC
TRBD1	-	TRBJ2-2	TRBV28	CASSLMGTGEAGELFF	TGTGCCAGCAGCCTCATGGGGACAGGGGAGGCCGGGGAGCTGTTTTTT
-	-	TRBJ1-2	TRBV5-5	CASSLGVRVNYGYTF	TGTGCCAGCAGCTTGGGAGTCAGGGTGAACTATGGCTACACCTTC
TRBD2	few	TRBJ2-7	TRBV6-5	CASSRPGEGAYEQYF	TGTGCCAGCAGTCGCCCCGGGGAGGGCGCGTACGAGCAGTACTTC
-	-	TRBJ1-5	TRBV5-1	CASRTDNNQPQHF	TGCGCCAGCCGGACGGACAACAATCAGCCCCAGCATTTT
TRBD1	-	TRBJ1-5	TRBV27	CASNKGGAGKAQPQHF	TGTGCCAGCAATAAAGGGGGCGCTGGCAAAGCTCAGCCCCAGCATTTT
TRBD2	-	TRBJ2-2	TRBV5-3	CARSQGTSVGTGELFF	TGTGCCAGAAGCCAGGGGACTAGCGTCGGAACCGGGGAGCTGTTTTTT
TRBD2	-	TRBJ2-2	TRBV4-1	CASSQGLAGDTGELFF	TGCGCCAGCAGCCAAGGACTAGCGGGAGACACCGGGGAGCTGTTTTTT
-	-	TRBJ1-5	TRBV7-6	CASNITYGSGGNQPQHF	TGTGCCAGCAACATTACGTATGGATCAGGGGGCAATCAGCCCCAGCATTTT
TRBD1	few	TRBJ1-2	TRBV29-1	CSVEPGGYGYTF	TGCAGCGTTGAACCAGGGGGCTATGGCTACACCTTC
-	once	TRBJ2-1	TRBV5-5	CASSLDRSSYNEQFF	TGTGCCAGCAGCTTGGACAGGAGCTCCTACAATGAGCAGTTCTTC
TRBD1	-	TRBJ2-7	TRBV29-1	CSTRQGGSYEQYF	TGCAGCACCCGACAGGGGGGCTCCTACGAGCAGTACTTC
TRBD1	-	TRBJ2-3	TRBV13	CASSSNRGPTDTQYF	TGTGCCAGCAGCTCTAACAGGGGGCCCACAGATACGCAGTATTTT
-	-	TRBJ2-7	TRBV6-5	CASSFEPTGYKYF	TGTGCCAGCAGTTTCGAACCGACAGGTTATAAGTACTTC
-	-	TRBJ2-1	TRBV27	CASSFLPRLTMSNVEQFF	TGTGCCAGCAGTTTCTTGCCAAGACTTACAATGAGTAATGTGGAGCAGTTCTTC
-	-	TRBJ2-3	TRBV18	CASSPSRDTQYF	TGTGCCAGCTCACCATCCAGGGATACGCAGTATTTT
-	-	TRBJ2-3	TRBV5-8	CASSLLVSPDTQYF	TGTGCCAGCAGCCTGCTAGTTTCACCCGATACGCAGTATTTT
TRBD1	-	TRBJ1-2	TRBV7-9	CASSSPETGGAVGGYTF	TGTGCCAGCAGCTCCCCCGAGACAGGGGGCGCGGTAGGTGGCTACACCTTC
-	-	TRBJ2-6	TRBV2	CALLSGRDSGANVLTF	TGTGCTCTACTCAGCGGTCGGGATTCTGGGGCCAACGTCCTGACTTTC
-	few	TRBJ1-1	TRBV5-6	CASSPAGHSNTEAFF	TGTGCCAGCAGCCCGGCCGGACATTCGAACACTGAAGCTTTCTTT
-	-	TRBJ2-4	TRBV29-1	CSVETGQGGDIQYF	TGCAGCGTTGAAACCGGACAGGGAGGGGACATTCAGTACTTC
-	-	TRBJ2-7	TRBV6-1	CASSEGSRYEQYF	TGTGCCAGCAGTGAAGGTAGTCGTTACGAGCAGTACTTC
TRBD2	few	TRBJ2-7	TRBV6-1	CASSETGGLQYEQYF	TGTGCCAGCAGTGAAACGGGAGGGCTCCAATACGAGCAGTACTTC
TRBD1	-	TRBJ1-2	TRBV27	CASSPYRGANYGYTF	TGTGCCAGCAGCCCTTACAGGGGGGCCAACTATGGCTACACCTTC
-	-	TRBJ2-5	TRBV5-1	CASSLADNQETQYF	TGCGCCAGCAGCTTGGCGGACAATCAAGAGACCCAGTACTTC
-	few	TRBJ1-1	TRBV15	CATSRDKHTEAFF	TGTGCCACCAGCAGAGATAAGCACACTGAAGCTTTCTTT
TRBD2	-	TRBJ2-3	TRBV25-1	CASSGKTSGVSTDTQYF	TGTGCCAGCAGTGGCAAGACTAGCGGGGTTAGCACAGATACGCAGTATTTT
-	-	TRBJ2-2	TRBV28	CASRLTVTGELFF	TGTGCCAGCAGACTTACAGTCACCGGGGAGCTGTTTTTT
-	-	TRBJ1-5	TRBV5-8	CASSLTGGVKPQHF	TGTGCCAGCAGCTTGACGGGGGGGGTCAAGCCCCAGCATTTT
TRBD1	-	TRBJ2-1	TRBV13	CASSPTGGWYNEQFF	TGTGCCAGCAGTCCGACAGGGGGCTGGTACAATGAGCAGTTCTTC
-	-	TRBJ2-7	TRBV11-3	CATSGEIGGDF	TGTGCCACCTCGGGGGAGATAGGGGGGGACTTC
-	-	TRBJ2-7	TRBV6-5	CASSYSTGPYEQYF	TGTGCCAGCAGTTACTCTACAGGGCCCTACGAGCAGTACTTC
-	-	TRBJ2-3	TRBV20-1	CSVTSDTQYF	TGCAGTGTCACGAGCGATACGCAGTATTTT
-	-	TRBJ1-2	TRBV29-1	CSVRWDSYTF	TGCAGCGTACGATGGGACAGCTACACCTTC
-	-	TRBJ1-4	TRBV7-2	CASSAEGGNEKLFF	TGTGCCAGCAGCGCCGAGGGGGGGAATGAAAAACTGTTTTTT
-	-	TRBJ2-3	TRBV2	CASSEGDGADTQYF	TGTGCCAGCAGTGAGGGCGACGGGGCAGATACGCAGTATTTT